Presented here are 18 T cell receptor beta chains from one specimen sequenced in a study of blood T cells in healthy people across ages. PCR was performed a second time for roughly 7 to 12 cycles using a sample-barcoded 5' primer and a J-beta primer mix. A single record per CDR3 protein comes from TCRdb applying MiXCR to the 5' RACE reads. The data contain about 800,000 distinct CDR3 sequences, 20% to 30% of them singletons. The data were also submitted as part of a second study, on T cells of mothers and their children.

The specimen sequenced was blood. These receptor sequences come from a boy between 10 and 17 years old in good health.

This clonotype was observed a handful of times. Here the CDR3 reads CASSPQENYEQYF. CDR3 sequence (DNA): TGCGCCAGCAGCCCCCAGGAAAACTACGAGCAGTACTTC. The chain couples TRBV5-1 to TRBJ2-7; D ambiguous. Trimming stripped 4 bases from V and 3 bases from J, with 11 bases between. This CDR3 is 13 amino acids long. Looked up from germline, CDR1 is SGHRS and CDR2 is YFSETQ. Together with reference TRBV5-1 and TRBJ2-7, the CDR3 gives the full variable domain: KAGVTQTPRYLIKTRGQQVTLSCSPISGHRSVSWYQQTPGQGLQFLFEYFSETQRNKGNFPGRFSGRQFSNSRSEMNVSTLELGDSALYLCASSPQENYEQYFGPGTRLTVT.

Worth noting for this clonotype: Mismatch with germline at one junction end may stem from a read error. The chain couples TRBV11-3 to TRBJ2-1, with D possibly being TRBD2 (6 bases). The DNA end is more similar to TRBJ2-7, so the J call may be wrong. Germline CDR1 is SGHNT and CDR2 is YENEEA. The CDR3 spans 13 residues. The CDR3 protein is CAGSRGEAYEQYF. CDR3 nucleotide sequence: TGTGCCGGCAGCAGAGGGGAGGCGTACGAGCAGTACTTC.

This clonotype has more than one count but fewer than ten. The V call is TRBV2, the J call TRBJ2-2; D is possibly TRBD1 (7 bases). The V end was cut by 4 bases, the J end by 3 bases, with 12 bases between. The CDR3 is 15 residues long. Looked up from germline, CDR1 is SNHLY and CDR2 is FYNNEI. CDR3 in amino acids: CASSVSRGDTGELFF. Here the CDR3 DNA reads TGTGCCAGCAGTGTAAGCAGGGGGGACACCGGGGAGCTGTTTTTT.

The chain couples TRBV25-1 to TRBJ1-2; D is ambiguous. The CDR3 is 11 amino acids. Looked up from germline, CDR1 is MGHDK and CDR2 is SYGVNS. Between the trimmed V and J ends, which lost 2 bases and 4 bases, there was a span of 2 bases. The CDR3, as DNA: TGTGCCAGCAGTGAAGTCTATGGCTACACCTTC. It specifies CASSEVYGYTF.

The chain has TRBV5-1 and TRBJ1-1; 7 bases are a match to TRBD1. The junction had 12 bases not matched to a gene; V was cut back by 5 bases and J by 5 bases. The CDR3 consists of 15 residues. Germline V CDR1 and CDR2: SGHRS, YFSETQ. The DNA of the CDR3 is TGCGCCAGCAGTCAAATCTGGGCAGGGGGGACTGAAGCTTTCTTT. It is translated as CASSQIWAGGTEAFF.

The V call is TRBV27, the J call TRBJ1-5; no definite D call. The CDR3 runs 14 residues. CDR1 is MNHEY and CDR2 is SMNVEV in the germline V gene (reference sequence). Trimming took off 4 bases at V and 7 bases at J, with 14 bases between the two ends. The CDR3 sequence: CASSSRGSGQPQHF. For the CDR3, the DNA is TGTGCCAGCAGTTCGAGAGGGTCGGGACAGCCCCAGCATTTT.

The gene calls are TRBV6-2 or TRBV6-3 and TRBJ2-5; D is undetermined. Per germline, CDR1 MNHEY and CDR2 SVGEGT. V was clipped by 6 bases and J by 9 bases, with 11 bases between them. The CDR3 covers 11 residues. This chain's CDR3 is CASRNAAAQYF. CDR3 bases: TGTGCCAGCAGAAATGCCGCAGCCCAGTACTTC.

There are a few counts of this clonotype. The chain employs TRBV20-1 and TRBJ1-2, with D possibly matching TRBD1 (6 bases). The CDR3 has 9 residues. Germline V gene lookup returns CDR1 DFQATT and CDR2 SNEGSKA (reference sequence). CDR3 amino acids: CSGGGGYTF. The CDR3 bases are TGCAGCGGAGGGGGTGGCTACACCTTC.

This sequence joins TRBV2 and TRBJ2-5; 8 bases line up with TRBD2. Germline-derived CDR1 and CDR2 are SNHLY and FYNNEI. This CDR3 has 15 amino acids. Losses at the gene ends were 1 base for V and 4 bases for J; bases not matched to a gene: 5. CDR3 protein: CASSEEGLVVETQYF. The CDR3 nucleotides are TGTGCCAGCAGTGAAGAGGGACTAGTTGTAGAGACCCAGTACTTC.

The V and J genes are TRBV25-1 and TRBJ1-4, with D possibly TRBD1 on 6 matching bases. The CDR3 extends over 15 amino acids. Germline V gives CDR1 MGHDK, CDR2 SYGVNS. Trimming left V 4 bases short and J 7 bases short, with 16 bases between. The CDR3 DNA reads TGTGCCAGCAGTGGGGCACAGGGAAGTGGTGAAAAACTGTTTTTT. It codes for CASSGAQGSGEKLFF.

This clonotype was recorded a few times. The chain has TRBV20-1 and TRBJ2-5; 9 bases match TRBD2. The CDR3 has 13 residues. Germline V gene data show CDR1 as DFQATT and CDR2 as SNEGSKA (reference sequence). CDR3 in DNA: TGCAGGACACAGACTAGCGGTAGAGAGACCCAGTACTTC. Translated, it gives CRTQTSGRETQYF.

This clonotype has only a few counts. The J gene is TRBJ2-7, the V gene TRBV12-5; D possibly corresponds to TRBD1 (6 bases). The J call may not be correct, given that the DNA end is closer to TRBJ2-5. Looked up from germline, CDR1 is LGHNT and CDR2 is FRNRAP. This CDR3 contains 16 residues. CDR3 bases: TGTGCTAGTGGTTTCAAGGGCGACAGGTTGAAAGAGACCCAGTACTTC. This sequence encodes CASGFKGDRLKETQYF.

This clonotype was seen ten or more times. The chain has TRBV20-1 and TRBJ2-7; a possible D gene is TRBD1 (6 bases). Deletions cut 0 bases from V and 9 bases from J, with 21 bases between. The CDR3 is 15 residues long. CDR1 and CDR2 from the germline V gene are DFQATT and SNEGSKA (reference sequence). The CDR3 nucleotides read TGCAGTGCTAGAGAAACGGGTCTCCAAATAGGGGGGCAGTACTTC. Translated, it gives CSARETGLQIGGQYF.

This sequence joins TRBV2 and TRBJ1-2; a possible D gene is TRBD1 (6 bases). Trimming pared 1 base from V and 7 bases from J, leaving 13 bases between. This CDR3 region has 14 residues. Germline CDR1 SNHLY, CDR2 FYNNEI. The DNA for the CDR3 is TGTGCCAGCAGTGAAGATGGGGGGCTCGGTGGCTACACCTTC. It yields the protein CASSEDGGLGGYTF.

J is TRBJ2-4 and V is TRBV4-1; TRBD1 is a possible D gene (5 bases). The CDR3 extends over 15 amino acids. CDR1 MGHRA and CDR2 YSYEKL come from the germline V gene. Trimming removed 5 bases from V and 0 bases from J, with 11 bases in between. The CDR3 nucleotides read TGCGCCAGCAGCGAGACAGTTATAGCCAAAAACATTCAGTACTTC. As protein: CASSETVIAKNIQYF.

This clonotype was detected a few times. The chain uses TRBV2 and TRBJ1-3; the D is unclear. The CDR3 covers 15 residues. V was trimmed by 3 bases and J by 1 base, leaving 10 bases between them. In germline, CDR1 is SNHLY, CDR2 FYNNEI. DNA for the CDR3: TGTGCCAGCAGTGATATAGCCTGGTCTGGAAACACCATATATTTT. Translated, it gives CASSDIAWSGNTIYF.

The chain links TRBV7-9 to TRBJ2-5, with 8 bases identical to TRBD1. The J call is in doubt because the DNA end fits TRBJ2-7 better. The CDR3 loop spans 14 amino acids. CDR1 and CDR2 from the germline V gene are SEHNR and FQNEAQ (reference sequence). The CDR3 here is CASSPDRDRYEQYF. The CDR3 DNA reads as TGTGCCAGCAGCCCGGACAGGGATCGCTACGAGCAGTACTTC.

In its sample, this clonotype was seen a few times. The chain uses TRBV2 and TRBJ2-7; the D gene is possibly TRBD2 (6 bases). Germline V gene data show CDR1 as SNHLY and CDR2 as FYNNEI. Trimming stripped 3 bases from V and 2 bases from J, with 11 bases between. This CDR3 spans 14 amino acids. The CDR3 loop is CASSDRRATYEQYF. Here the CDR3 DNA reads TGTGCCAGCAGTGATAGGAGGGCGACCTACGAGCAGTACTTC.